One and the same sample provided the 16 T cell receptor beta chains below, sequenced in a study of T cell responses to AZD1222 COVID-19 vaccine. Clones were read by immunoSEQ multiplex PCR, and TCRdb kept only the in-frame ones, dropping some. The data contain about 69,000 clones, 70% to 90% of them singletons. Source: peripheral blood, taken on day 0 of AZD1222 vaccination. The receptors were sampled from an adult in good health.

The chain uses TRBV5-4 and TRBJ1-2; TRBD1 matches 10 bases. The V gene end was trimmed by 4 bases and the J gene end by 7 bases; junction bases not matched to a gene: 7. Germline V lookup: CDR1 SGHNT, CDR2 YYREEE (reference sequence). The CDR3 runs 14 residues. The CDR3 DNA sequence: TGTGCCAGCAGCGCGGGACAGGGGTTGGGTGGCTACACCTTC. Translated, it gives CASSAGQGLGGYTF.

The gene calls are TRBV9 and TRBJ1-1; D call uncertain. The germline CDR1 and CDR2 sequences are SGDLS and YYNGEE. The CDR3 sequence is 13 residues long. V lost 0 bases and J lost 3, with 6 bases in between. CDR3 region: CASSVDRYTEAFF. CDR3 coding DNA: TGTGCCAGCAGCGTAGATCGTTACACTGAAGCTTTCTTT.

The V call is TRBV20-1, the J call TRBJ2-7; D is perhaps TRBD1 (6 bases). The CDR3 length is 13 residues. Trimming pared 3 bases from V and 2 bases from J, leaving 11 bases between. Germline V gene lookup returns CDR1 DFQATT and CDR2 SNEGSKA (reference sequence). CDR3 loop: CSASLDRTYEQYF. The CDR3 coding sequence is TGCAGTGCTAGTTTGGACAGAACCTACGAGCAGTACTTC.

The rearrangement joins TRBV20-1 to TRBJ1-5; 11 nucleotides agree with TRBD1. The length of the CDR3 is 15 residues. Per germline, CDR1 DFQATT and CDR2 SNEGSKA (reference sequence). The V segment lost 3 bases and the J segment 6 bases; nucleotides outside the gene matches: 7. The DNA for the CDR3 is TGCAGTGCTAGTCCCGGGACAGGGGGATCTCAGCCCCAGCATTTT. This sequence encodes CSASPGTGGSQPQHF.

CDR3 coding DNA: TGTGCCAGCAGCCTCGACTCCTACGAGCAGTACTTC. It translates to CASSLDSYEQYF. V gene TRBV4-2 combines with J gene TRBJ2-7; D is uncertain. Per the germline V gene, CDR1 is LGHNA and CDR2 is YNFKEQ. V was cut by 4 bases and J by 0 bases, with 4 bases left in between. The CDR3 covers 12 residues.

The CDR3 loop is CASSYGTGSEAFF. DNA for the CDR3: TGTGCCAGCAGTTATGGGACAGGGTCTGAAGCTTTCTTT. The chain is built from TRBV12-3 or TRBV12-4 and TRBJ1-1, with 9 positions matching TRBD1. V lost 4 bases and J lost 6; bases outside the gene matches: 3. This CDR3 has 13 amino acids.

This clone was picked up one time. The chain employs TRBV9 and TRBJ2-2; D is undetermined. V lost 4 bases, J lost 0 bases, and 16 bases lay in between. Germline CDR1 is SGDLS and CDR2 is YYNGEE. The length of the CDR3 is 17 residues. CDR3 in DNA: TGTGCCAGCAGCTCGAACGCCCGTGACGCGAACACCGGGGAGCTGTTTTTT. The encoded protein is CASSSNARDANTGELFF.

The chain combines TRBV3-1 (or the pseudogene TRBV3-2) with TRBJ1-1; D possibly corresponds to TRBD1 (6 bases). CDR1 and CDR2 from the germline V gene are LGHDT and YNNKEL (reference sequence). V lost 4 bases and J 7 bases, leaving 10 bases between the germline ends. The CDR3 has 12 amino acids. The CDR3 bases are TGTGCCAGCAGCCTGGGAGGGGGTGAAGCTTTCTTT. Translated: CASSLGGGEAFF.

This chain connects TRBV6-4 to TRBJ1-2; 7 bases are a match to TRBD1. The germline gives CDR1 MRHNA, CDR2 SNTAGT. Trimming removed 6 bases from V and 4 bases from J; junction bases left unmatched: 11. The CDR3 has 15 residues. The CDR3 coding sequence is TGTGCCAGCAGCCTCCAGGCAGGGGGAGCCTATGGCTACACCTTC. Its translation: CASSLQAGGAYGYTF.

The J gene is TRBJ2-7, the V gene TRBV28, with D tentatively TRBD2 (5 bases). This CDR3 has 12 amino acids. Germline lookup yields CDR1 MDHEN and CDR2 SYDVKM. Between the trimmed V and J ends, which lost 8 bases and 4 bases, there was a span of 12 bases. In DNA, the CDR3 is TGTGCCAGCCGACCCGGCGGGTACGAGCAGTACTTC. This codes for CASRPGGYEQYF.

The chain combines TRBV18 with TRBJ1-2; D is unclear. V was pared by 5 bases and J by 6 bases, with 7 bases between. The CDR3 is 11 residues long. Germline loops: CDR1 KGHSH, CDR2 LQKENI. DNA of the CDR3: TGTGCCAGCTCAGAGAGAGATGGCTACACCTTC. Residues: CASSERDGYTF.

In the case of this clone: One junction end disagrees with the germline gene, perhaps due to a read error. The chain links TRBV5-1 to TRBJ1-4; D not certain. The CDR3 covers 14 residues. Germline V CDR1 and CDR2: SGHRS, YFSETQ. The CDR3 loop is CASSLGDTSEKLFF. In nucleotides, the CDR3 is TGCGCCAGCAGCTTGGGAGATACTAGTGAAAAACTGTTTTTT.

This rearrangement joins TRBV27 to TRBJ2-7; TRBD1 or TRBD2 may be the D gene (6 bases each). V shed 1 base and J shed 0 bases, with 25 bases lying between them. Germline CDR1 is MNHEY and CDR2 is SMNVEV (reference sequence). This CDR3 spans 20 amino acids. The CDR3 sequence is CASSLWQYAPPGAGSYEQYF. As DNA, the CDR3 is TGTGCCAGCAGTTTATGGCAATATGCCCCCCCGGGGGCTGGCTCCTACGAGCAGTACTTC.

The gene calls are TRBV21-1 and TRBJ2-5; the table's D call, TRBD1, has no DNA check behind it. TRBV21-1 is a listed pseudogene. The CDR3 contains 16 residues. The CDR3 loop reads CASSKEPDRFVETQYF. The CDR3 DNA follows: TGTGCCAGCAGCAAAGAGCCGGACAGGTTTGTTGAGACCCAGTACTTC.

The chain joins TRBV20-1 to TRBJ1-2, with D unclear. There are 11 residues in the CDR3. Germline CDR1 reads DFQATT; CDR2 reads SNEGSKA (reference sequence). The V end lost 3 bases, the J end lost 2 bases, and 4 bases lay between the germline ends. CDR3 amino acids: CSASENYGYTF. The CDR3 DNA reads TGCAGTGCTAGTGAAAACTATGGCTACACCTTC.

This clone was seen just once. This rearrangement joins TRBV19 to TRBJ1-5; D might be TRBD1 (5 bases). This CDR3 is built from 13 residues. V was pared by 5 bases and J by 6 bases, with 11 bases between. Germline loops: CDR1 LNHDA, CDR2 SQIVND (reference sequence). DNA of the CDR3: TGTGCCAGTAGTCAGGGACTGAGTCAGCCCCAGCATTTT. Translated: CASSQGLSQPQHF.